This is a list of T cell receptor beta chains from one sample in a study of T cells in Graves' hyperthyroidism and ophthalmopathy. Using its own MiXCR run on the multiplex PCR reads, TCRdb lists one record per CDR3 protein. The sample comprises 690,000 or so distinct CDR3 sequences, roughly a sixth of which are singletons, and around 15% rests with the top ten. Specimen: blood. All receptors come from a woman in her fifties or sixties with Graves' hyperthyroidism that later progressed to Graves' ophthalmopathy. Both conserved end residues are part of each CDR3. A D gene is named only where the DNA matches it firmly. Expanded clones are given a class, and other clones once, few, many or no size at all.

cdr3_length j_call d_call v_call clone_size cdr3_aa cdr3_nt
15 TRBJ1-4 - TRBV9 few CASSPILGSEEKLFF TGTGCCAGCAGCCCCATTCTGGGCAGCGAGGAAAAACTGTTTTTT
15 TRBJ2-2 TRBD1 TRBV7-3 few CASSLTAGGPGELFF TGTGCCAGCAGCTTAACGGCAGGGGGCCCCGGGGAGCTGTTTTTT
12 TRBJ1-1 - TRBV12-3/TRBV12-4 many CASSRRLTEAFF TGTGCCAGCAGCCGAAGGTTAACTGAAGCTTTCTTT
18 TRBJ2-5 TRBD2 TRBV2 many CASSEGGLAGRYQETQYF TGTGCCAGCAGTGAGGGTGGACTAGCGGGGAGGTACCAAGAGACCCAGTACTTC
13 TRBJ1-6 - TRBV4-1 - CASSQVVGSPLHF TGCGCCAGCAGCCAAGTGGTGGGTTCACCCCTCCACTTT
14 TRBJ2-3 TRBD2 TRBV11-3 - CASSFGSAGVTQYF TGTGCCAGCAGCTTTGGCTCAGCGGGGGTAACGCAGTATTTT
15 TRBJ1-6 TRBD1 TRBV5-1 few CASSKGQGDNSPLHF TGCGCCAGCAGCAAGGGACAGGGGGATAATTCACCCCTCCACTTT
14 TRBJ2-7 TRBD2 TRBV27 few CASSWTSEYYEQYF TGTGCCAGCAGCTGGACTAGCGAATACTACGAGCAGTACTTC
19 TRBJ2-6 - TRBV5-1 - CASSLEVWTDLSVANVLTF TGCGCCAGCAGCTTGGAAGTCTGGACGGACCTCTCGGTGGCCAACGTCCTGACTTTC
13 TRBJ2-7 - TRBV12-3/TRBV12-4 many CASSLGRDYEQYF TGTGCCAGCAGTTTGGGCAGGGATTACGAGCAGTACTTC
12 TRBJ1-5 - TRBV20-1 - CSASDPSQPQHF TGCAGTGCTTCGGACCCGAGCCAGCCCCAGCATTTT
14 TRBJ1-2 TRBD1 TRBV19 - CASNRDSLNYGYTF TGTGCCAGTAACCGGGACAGCCTTAACTATGGCTACACCTTC
12 TRBJ2-1 - TRBV12-5 few CASGLVGVEQFF TGTGCTAGTGGTTTGGTCGGGGTTGAGCAGTTCTTC
15 TRBJ2-1 - TRBV3-1 many CASSQDLGFYNEQFF TGTGCCAGCAGCCAAGATCTCGGGTTCTACAATGAGCAGTTCTTC
12 TRBJ2-7 - TRBV20-1 few CSARGHSYEQYF TGCAGTGCTAGAGGTCACAGTTACGAGCAGTACTTC
19 TRBJ1-5 - TRBV19 - CASSSSGPGRLYSNQPQHF TGTGCCAGTAGTAGCTCAGGGCCAGGGCGCCTTTATAGCAATCAGCCCCAGCATTTT
11 TRBJ1-1 - TRBV12-3/TRBV12-4 many CASSRAWEAFF TGTGCCAGCAGCCGCGCCTGGGAAGCTTTCTTT